These 24 T cell receptor beta chains were sequenced from one sample in a study of tumor and adjacent non-tumor tissue in lung cancer. This sample's RNA came from whole unsorted tissue. Three rounds of nested PCR, following a modified ARM-PCR protocol, produced the TCRbeta library. Each CDR3 protein is one row after TCRdb ran MiXCR on the multiplex PCR reads. The sample holds over 110,000 distinct CDR3 sequences, roughly 66% seen once. The material sequenced was lung tumor tissue. These receptors were collected from a man in his sixties with small cell lung cancer.

The V gene is TRBV7-8, the J gene TRBJ2-1, with 11 bases lining up with TRBD2. The trim removed 5 bases at V and 5 bases at J, leaving 11 bases unmatched. Germline V CDR1 and CDR2: SGHVS, FQNEAQ. There are 17 residues in the CDR3. CDR3 sequence: CASSLLLAGALHNEQFF. The CDR3 DNA reads TGTGCCAGCAGCCTTCTACTAGCGGGAGCTCTCCACAATGAGCAGTTCTTC. The entire variable domain, with the rest obtained from reference TRBV7-8 and TRBJ2-1, is as follows: GAGVSQSPRYKVAKRGQDVALRCDPISGHVSLFWYQQALGQGPEFLTYFQNEAQLDKSGLPSDRFFAERPEGSVSTLKIQRTQQEDSAVYLCASSLLLAGALHNEQFFGPGTRLTVL.

On this clonotype itself: An end of the junction does not agree with germline; a read error may underlie this. The V and J genes are TRBV11-3 and TRBJ1-3; D gene unclear. CDR1 and CDR2 from the germline V gene are SGHNT and YENEEA. The CDR3 loop spans 13 amino acids. CDR3 in amino acids: CTSREDTGNTIYF. CDR3 sequence (DNA): TGTACCAGTAGAGAGGATACTGGAAACACCATATATTTT.

About this clonotype: This CDR3 is missing its conserved last phenylalanine or tryptophan, likely due to a read error. V is TRBV11-2 and J is TRBJ2-3; 7 bases align to TRBD2. The CDR3 is made up of 16 amino acids. CDR1 is SGHAT and CDR2 is FQNNGV in the germline V gene. The V segment lost 7 bases and the J segment 2 bases; nucleotides outside the gene matches: 12. The CDR3: CASIRLSGLNTDTQYC. CDR3 nucleotide sequence: TGTGCCAGCATCCGACTTAGCGGGCTGAACACAGATACGCAGTATTGT.

Details on this clonotype: No conserved phenylalanine or tryptophan is present at the end of the CDR3, so a read error is the likely explanation. The V and J genes are TRBV20-1 and TRBJ2-7, with 9 positions matching TRBD1. With V trimmed by 7 bases and J by 1 base, 14 bases remained unmatched. Germline CDR1 is DFQATT and CDR2 is SNEGSKA (reference sequence). CDR3 length: 16 residues. The CDR3 DNA reads TGCAGTGTTAGCCCCCCATCCGGGACAGGGTCCTACGAGCAGTACCTC. Its protein is CSVSPPSGTGSYEQYL.

Comments on this clonotype: One junction end disagrees with the germline gene, perhaps due to a read error. The genes are TRBV20-1 and TRBJ1-1; D is possibly TRBD1 (6 bases). This CDR3 comprises 13 residues. From germline, CDR1 is DFQATT and CDR2 SNEGSKA (reference sequence). The CDR3 DNA is TGCAGTGCTAGTAGGGGGACGAACGCTGAAGCTTTCTTT. Translated, it gives CSASRGTNAEAFF.

Concerning this clonotype itself: A read error is likely, as this CDR3 ends without the conserved phenylalanine or tryptophan. V is TRBV7-3 and J is TRBJ1-1; D unresolved. V lost 5 bases and J 1 base, leaving 8 bases between the germline ends. This CDR3 spans 13 amino acids. The germline V gene has CDR1 SGHTA and CDR2 FQGTGA. The CDR3 region is CASSATGNTEAFL. For the CDR3, the DNA is TGTGCCAGCAGCGCTACTGGGAACACTGAAGCTTTCTTA.

Worth noting for this clonotype: Germline and junction disagree at one end, which may indicate a read error. The chain uses TRBV4-1 and TRBJ1-1, with no clear D. The germline V gene has CDR1 MGHRA and CDR2 YSYEKL. The CDR3 covers 14 residues. The CDR3 protein is CPSSQDWLNTEAFF. In DNA, the CDR3 is TGTCCCAGCAGCCAAGATTGGTTGAACACTGAAGCTTTCTTT.

The gene calls are TRBV11-2 and TRBJ2-1, with 12 bases aligning to TRBD2. The CDR3 length is 14 residues. Germline V gives CDR1 SGHAT, CDR2 FQNNGV. V shed 9 bases and J 10 bases; nucleotides not matched to a gene: 10. In nucleotides, the CDR3 is TGTGCCAGTGGGGGGACTAGCGGGTCCGAAGAGCAGTTCTTC. As protein: CASGGTSGSEEQFF.

This sequence joins TRBV4-1 and TRBJ2-7; D not resolved. CDR1 is MGHRA and CDR2 is YSYEKL in the germline V gene. This CDR3 comprises 15 residues. V shed 4 bases and J shed 3 bases, with 16 bases lying between them. The CDR3 nucleotides read TGCGCCAGCAGCCCATTCAATAGGGCTGGCTACGAGCAGTACGTC. Amino acid sequence: CASSPFNRAGYEQYV.

A few counts support this clonotype. The rearrangement links TRBV5-4 to TRBJ2-5, with D possibly matching TRBD1 (6 bases). Germline assignment: CDR1 SGHNT and CDR2 YYREEE (reference sequence). The V end lost 3 bases, the J end lost 4 bases, and 16 bases lay between the germline ends. This CDR3 is built from 15 residues. The DNA for the CDR3 is TGTGCCAGCAGCTCTAACAGGGTACTAGGAGAGACCCAGTACTTC. This translates into CASSSNRVLGETQYF.

J is TRBJ2-4 and V is TRBV7-9; D uncertain. CDR1 SEHNR and CDR2 FQNEAQ come from the germline V gene (reference sequence). V lost 5 bases to trimming and J lost 8 bases, with 10 bases between them. This CDR3 contains 12 residues. As DNA, the CDR3 is TGTGCCAGCAGCCCTTCCGGTGACATTCAGTACTTC. Protein product: CASSPSGDIQYF. The whole variable domain, filled in from reference TRBV7-9 and TRBJ2-4, reads DTGVSQNPRHKITKRGQNVTFRCDPISEHNRLYWYRQTLGQGPEFLTYFQNEAQLEKSRLLSDRFSAERPKGSFSTLEIQRTEQGDSAMYLCASSPSGDIQYFGAGTRLSVL.

Points on this clonotype: Because the CDR3 is missing its conserved closing phenylalanine or tryptophan, this is likely a read error. The genes are TRBV20-1 and TRBJ2-7; a weak D match, TRBD1 (5 bases). The CDR3 totals 11 residues. The germline V gene encodes CDR1 DFQATT and CDR2 SNEGSKA (reference sequence). V was clipped by 6 bases and J by 3 bases, with 9 bases between them. The CDR3 here is CSAGHLYEQYY. The CDR3 nucleotides are TGCAGTGCAGGACATCTCTACGAGCAGTACTAC.

The chain links TRBV7-8 to TRBJ2-1; D is uncertain. The CDR3 sequence is 14 residues long. CDR1 and CDR2 (germline): SGHVS, FQNEAQ. V was trimmed by 1 base and J by 3 bases, leaving 7 bases between them. The CDR3 nucleotides read TGTGCCAGCAGCTTAGTAGATATCTACAATGAGCAGTTCTTC. Amino acid sequence: CASSLVDIYNEQFF.

Turning to this clonotype: Since no conserved phenylalanine or tryptophan closes the CDR3, a read error is the likely cause. The chain employs TRBV11-2 and TRBJ2-1, with TRBD2 matching 8 bases. CDR1 is SGHAT, CDR2 FQNNGV, per germline. The V segment lost 8 bases and the J segment 9 bases; nucleotides outside the gene matches: 15. The CDR3 loop spans 15 amino acids. The CDR3 DNA sequence: TGTGCCAGCGGCTCCACGGGAGGGTTTTTCAGTGAGCAGTTCCTC. Amino acids: CASGSTGGFFSEQFL.

A remark on this clonotype: An end of the junction differs from the germline gene, which may be a read error. The chain couples TRBV10-2 to TRBJ2-1; D not resolved. This CDR3 has 14 amino acids. Germline loops: CDR1 WSHSY, CDR2 SAAADI. CDR3 sequence reads: CASSDLEWDNEQFF. CDR3 sequence (DNA): TGCGCCAGTAGTGATCTAGAGTGGGACAATGAGCAGTTCTTC.

Concerning this clonotype: An end of the junction differs from the germline gene, which may be a read error. The chain employs TRBV20-1 and TRBJ2-1; 8 nucleotides align to TRBD2. Germline values: CDR1 DFQATT, CDR2 SNEGSKA (reference sequence). The CDR3 spans 14 residues. This chain's CDR3 is CSAGSGSSSYEQLF. The CDR3, as DNA: TGCAGTGCTGGGAGCGGGAGCAGCTCCTATGAGCAGTTATTC.

A note on this clonotype: This is likely a read error, given that the CDR3 carries no conserved phenylalanine or tryptophan at its end. CDR3: CASSSRAGQGASGNTEAFI. Written as DNA, the CDR3 is TGTGCCAGCAGCTCCCGCGCGGGACAGGGGGCTTCGGGGAACACTGAAGCTTTCATT. The chain is built from TRBV11-3 and TRBJ1-1, with TRBD1 identical over 12 bases. V was pared by 4 bases and J by 1 base, with 13 bases of the junction left unmatched. The CDR3 loop spans 19 amino acids. The germline V gene encodes CDR1 SGHNT and CDR2 YENEEA.

Note on this clonotype: It may be a read error: a sequence one base away is much more abundant. The chain uses TRBV20-1 and TRBJ2-3; the D gene could be TRBD1 or TRBD2 (6 bases each). The CDR3 is 13 residues long. CDR1 DFQATT and CDR2 SNEGSKA come from the germline V gene (reference sequence). V lost 2 bases and J 8 bases, leaving 14 bases between the germline ends. For the CDR3, the DNA is TGCAGTGCTAGAAATCGGGGGCATGGTACGCAGTATTTT. Translation: CSARNRGHGTQYF.

Of note for this clonotype: The junction and the germline gene differ at one end; a read error may be behind it. The J gene is TRBJ2-5, the V gene TRBV20-1; possibly TRBD2 for D (5 bases). The V gene's germline CDR1 is DFQATT and CDR2 SNEGSKA (reference sequence). The CDR3 is 16 amino acids. This chain's CDR3 is CIARDQLSARGETQYF. In DNA, the CDR3 is TGCATTGCTAGAGATCAGCTATCGGCACGGGGAGAGACCCAGTACTTC.

Many counts were recorded for this clonotype. The chain uses TRBV20-1 and TRBJ2-1; 7 bases align to TRBD2. The germline V gene encodes CDR1 DFQATT and CDR2 SNEGSKA (reference sequence). The CDR3 is 16 amino acids. Trimming cost V 4 bases and J 5 bases; bases outside gene matches: 14. Written as DNA, the CDR3 is TGCAGTGCTACCCCCATACTGGCGGGAGTGGACAATGAGCAGTTCTTC. It codes for CSATPILAGVDNEQFF.

Note on this clonotype: Being one base from a much bigger clone, this may be a read error. V and J are TRBV5-4 and TRBJ2-2; D is undetermined. The V and J ends lost 6 bases and 6 bases respectively, with 9 bases between them. In germline, CDR1 is SGHNT, CDR2 YYREEE (reference sequence). The CDR3 totals 12 residues. CDR3 sequence reads: CASTSGPGELFF. The CDR3, as DNA: TGTGCCAGCACCTCTGGCCCCGGGGAGCTGTTTTTT.

Of note for this clonotype: This likely comes from a read error, as the CDR3 has no conserved phenylalanine or tryptophan at its end. The chain is built from TRBV11-2 and TRBJ2-1; 7 nucleotides align to TRBD2. The CDR3 runs to 15 residues. Per the germline V gene, CDR1 is SGHAT and CDR2 is FQNNGV. CDR3 DNA sequence: TGTGCCAGCAGGTTAGGGAGGGATTTAGTGGGTGAGCAGTTCCTC. Its protein is CASRLGRDLVGEQFL.

As to this clonotype: The junction does not match germline at one end; this may be a read error. The chain employs TRBV4-1 and TRBJ1-4; 8 bases match TRBD1. CDR1 and CDR2 from the germline V gene are MGHRA and YSYEKL. This CDR3 has 15 amino acids. The CDR3 DNA reads as TGCGCAAGCAGCCACCCGGACAGGGAAAATGAAAAACTGCTTTTT. It encodes CASSHPDRENEKLLF.

The chain employs TRBV11-2 and TRBJ1-2; no clear D. V lost 9 bases and J lost 5, with 13 bases in between. CDR1 is SGHAT, CDR2 FQNNGV, per germline. The CDR3 runs 12 residues. The CDR3 nucleotides are TGTGCCAGGAGCCCCGACCCATATGGCTACACCTTC. This translates into CARSPDPYGYTF.